The 14 T cell receptor beta chains presented below share a single source sample, sequenced in a study of early T cells in non-severe SARS-CoV-2 infection (dated by TCRdb to the early 2020s). The library came from 5' RACE. Sequenced on a NextSeq 500. The raw public data were reprocessed by TCRdb itself: fastp quality trimming at Q25, MiXCR clonotype calling, in-frame beta chains only. For every CDR3 protein sequence, its rows merge into one entry that carries the most common genes and DNA. Across this sample there are roughly 100,000 distinct CDR3 sequences, with about an eighth seen only once. The ten top clones hold 6.2% of the sample. Sequenced sample: whole blood. The receptors originated from an adult who was a healthcare worker with PCR-confirmed SARS-CoV-2 infection or an uninfected control (not recorded which).

The chain recombines TRBV20-1 with TRBJ2-3; 11 bases line up with TRBD2. Trimming at V came to 3 bases and at J to 5 bases, leaving 4 bases not matched to a gene. CDR1 and CDR2 from the germline V gene are DFQATT and SNEGSKA (reference sequence). This CDR3 contains 14 residues. CDR3 loop: CSARTSGIQDTQYF. In DNA form, the CDR3 reads TGCAGTGCTAGGACTAGCGGGATTCAAGATACGCAGTATTTT.

Only a few counts were recorded for this clonotype. V is TRBV10-2 and J is TRBJ2-2; D perhaps matches TRBD2 (5 bases). V shed 4 bases and J shed 3 bases, with 6 bases lying between them. CDR1 WSHSY and CDR2 SAAADI come from the germline V gene. There are 13 residues in the CDR3. The CDR3 DNA follows: TGCGCCAGCAGTGCGCGGGACACCGGGGAGCTGTTTTTT. It translates to CASSARDTGELFF.

This clonotype has more than one count but fewer than ten. The chain joins TRBV12-5 to TRBJ2-7; D is undetermined. CDR3 size: 8 residues. Trimming shortened V by 6 bases and J by 7 bases, and 1 base separated the two germline ends. Germline CDR1 reads LGHNT; CDR2 reads FRNRAP. The CDR3 nucleotides are TGTGCTAGTGGGGAGCAGTACTTC. Translating gives CASGEQYF.

The V gene is TRBV20-1, the J gene TRBJ2-1; D remains ambiguous. V was clipped by 5 bases and J by 7 bases, with 21 bases between them. The germline CDR1 and CDR2 sequences are DFQATT and SNEGSKA (reference sequence). The CDR3 loop spans 15 amino acids. CDR3 amino acids: CSASGRRRSRNEQFF. Here the CDR3 DNA reads TGCAGTGCTTCCGGACGCCGGCGGTCCCGGAATGAGCAGTTCTTC.

This clonotype was picked up a small number of times. This chain connects TRBV2 to TRBJ1-3; 8 bases fit TRBD1. Trimming took 8 bases from V and 0 from J; bases not matched to a gene: 0. The germline V gene has CDR1 SNHLY and CDR2 FYNNEI. The length of the CDR3 is 13 residues. DNA for the CDR3: TGTGCCAGCGGGACAGGCTCTGGAAACACCATATATTTT. The encoded protein is CASGTGSGNTIYF.

This clonotype was detected a few times. The chain recombines TRBV5-1 with TRBJ2-7; D unresolved. Trimming cost V 2 bases and J 3 bases, with 9 bases left between them. Germline CDR1 SGHRS, CDR2 YFSETQ. The CDR3 extends over 13 amino acids. The CDR3 is CASSFSSGYEQYF. In DNA, the CDR3 is TGCGCCAGCAGCTTTTCCAGTGGCTACGAGCAGTACTTC.

This clonotype has just a few counts. The J gene is TRBJ1-1, the V gene TRBV5-1, with D uncertain. The CDR3 runs to 14 residues. The germline gives CDR1 SGHRS, CDR2 YFSETQ. Trimming pared 6 bases from V and 2 bases from J, leaving 14 bases between. The CDR3 protein is CASIPTPGNTEAFF. As DNA, the CDR3 is TGCGCCAGCATCCCTACCCCCGGAAACACTGAAGCTTTCTTT.

The table lists this clonotype with a few counts. The J gene is TRBJ1-4, the V gene TRBV7-9, with TRBD1 matching 7 bases. J lost 5 bases, V lost 2 bases, and 5 bases had no gene match. The CDR3 length is 15 residues. The germline gives CDR1 SEHNR, CDR2 FQNEAQ (reference sequence). CDR3 sequence: CASSLMGQMNEKLFF. The CDR3 nucleotides read TGTGCCAGCAGCTTAATGGGACAGATGAATGAAAAACTGTTTTTT.

The CDR3 sequence is CASSLSQGGGYTF. The CDR3 bases are TGCGCCAGCAGCTTGAGTCAGGGCGGCGGCTACACCTTC. The rearrangement links TRBV5-1 to TRBJ1-2, with a weak D call TRBD1 (5 bases). Trimming pared 1 base from V and 8 bases from J, leaving 12 bases between. The CDR3 covers 13 residues. CDR1 and CDR2 from the germline V gene are SGHRS and YFSETQ.

The chain carries TRBV4-1 and TRBJ2-7, with 11 positions matching TRBD2. The junction had 2 bases not matched to a gene; V was cut back by 3 bases and J by 4 bases. Germline lookup yields CDR1 MGHRA and CDR2 YSYEKL. CDR3 size: 14 residues. The CDR3 reads CASSQTSGMYEQYF. CDR3 nucleotide sequence: TGCGCCAGCAGCCAGACTAGCGGGATGTACGAGCAGTACTTC.

In its sample, this clonotype was seen many times. The J gene is TRBJ1-1, the V gene TRBV20-1; D is unclear. Germline V lookup: CDR1 DFQATT, CDR2 SNEGSKA (reference sequence). The CDR3 sequence is 14 residues long. V lost 5 bases to trimming and J lost 3 bases, with 16 bases between them. DNA of the CDR3: TGCAGTGCTTTGTACCCTTTTAAGGACACTGAAGCTTTCTTT. Amino acids: CSALYPFKDTEAFF.

This clonotype appeared a few times. The chain joins TRBV12-3 or TRBV12-4 to TRBJ2-2; D may be TRBD1 (6 bases). Trimming stripped 7 bases from V and 3 bases from J, with 18 bases between. The CDR3 is 16 residues long. CDR3 protein: CASISRRDTYTGELFF. DNA for the CDR3: TGTGCCAGCATCTCTCGCCGGGACACGTACACCGGGGAGCTGTTTTTT.

The genes are TRBV7-9 and TRBJ2-7; possibly TRBD2 for D (5 bases). This CDR3 comprises 15 residues. Trimming pared 2 bases from V and 2 bases from J, leaving 13 bases between. CDR1 is SEHNR, CDR2 FQNEAQ, per germline (reference sequence). CDR3 in amino acids: CASSLTRTGPYEQYF. DNA of the CDR3: TGTGCCAGCAGCTTAACGAGGACTGGACCCTACGAGCAGTACTTC.

This clonotype was observed at least ten times. The chain joins TRBV3-1 to TRBJ2-7; D is uncertain. V was clipped by 4 bases and J by 5 bases, with 6 bases between them. This CDR3 region has 11 residues. Germline V gives CDR1 LGHDT, CDR2 YNNKEL (reference sequence). CDR3 region: CASSLLDEQYF. Here the CDR3 DNA reads TGTGCCAGCAGCCTTTTGGACGAGCAGTACTTC.